These T cell receptor beta chains were read from a single sample in a study of cytomegalovirus exposure and HLA in healthy donors. Assay: immunoSEQ multiplex PCR; the TCRdb copy retains only in-frame clones and omits some. The sample lists hundreds of thousands of clones; approximately 90% were seen once. Material for sequencing was PBMCs. These receptors originate from a woman aged 18-35 years in good health and CMV-seronegative. Both conserved end residues are part of each CDR3. D genes are given only for firm matches. Only part of the rows carry a size: once, few, many, or a class if the clone is expanded.

NA,TRBJ1-1,TRBD1,15,TRBV4-1,TGCGCCAGCAGCCACCAGGGGGCGGCGGGTACTGAAGCTTTCTTT,CASSHQGAAGTEAFF
NA,TRBJ2-7,TRBD1,17,TRBV4-1,TGCGCCAGCAGCCCGTCCCCGGGACAGGGTTTCATGTACGAGCAGTACTTC,CASSPSPGQGFMYEQYF
NA,TRBJ2-7,TRBD2,15,TRBV11-1,TGTGCCAGCAGCTTACCCCGGACTAGTACCTACGAGCAGTACTTC,CASSLPRTSTYEQYF
NA,TRBJ2-5,TRBD1,18,TRBV5-1,TGCGCCAGCAGCCTGGGAGATGCGACAGGGGTTCTCTGGGAGACCCAGTACTTC,CASSLGDATGVLWETQYF
NA,TRBJ2-7,NA,17,TRBV11-2,TGTGCCAGCGGCGTCCCGCCGGAGGGCGGGCTAGCCTACGAGCAGTACTTC,CASGVPPEGGLAYEQYF
NA,TRBJ1-1,NA,15,TRBV6-6,TGTGCCAGCAGTAGAACAGGGCTGTGCGCCACTGAAGCTTTCTTT,CASSRTGLCATEAFF
NA,TRBJ2-5,TRBD1,17,TRBV11-3,TGTGCCAGCAGCCCCGGGACAGGGAAAAGTATCCAAGAGACCCAGTACTTC,CASSPGTGKSIQETQYF
NA,TRBJ1-5,TRBD1,19,TRBV5-6,TGTGCCAGCAGCACCTCGACAGGGTTTGGCCCCACGGGCAATCAGCCCCAGCATTTT,CASSTSTGFGPTGNQPQHF
NA,TRBJ2-7,TRBD1,14,TRBV28,TGTGCCAGCACCTTACCGGGACAGGGTTACGAGCAGTACTTC,CASTLPGQGYEQYF
NA,TRBJ2-7,TRBD2,18,TRBV23-1,TGCGCCAGCAGCCCGGGAGGGAACAGGCCTGGTCGAAACCACGAGCAGTACTTC,CASSPGGNRPGRNHEQYF
NA,TRBJ1-4,NA,15,TRBV6-1,TGTGCCAGCAGTGAATTTGCAGCAACTAATGAAAAACTGTTTTTT,CASSEFAATNEKLFF
NA,TRBJ1-1,NA,11,TRBV30,TGTGCCTGGGGCACCCACGATGAAGCTTTCTTT,CAWGTHDEAFF
NA,TRBJ2-1,TRBD2,15,TRBV28,TGTGCCAGCACCCCCGGGGGGAAGACTAACAATGAGCAGTTCTTC,CASTPGGKTNNEQFF
NA,TRBJ2-3,NA,15,TRBV25-1,TGTGCCAGCAGTGGCCCGGGATGGGGCACAGATACGCAGTATTTT,CASSGPGWGTDTQYF
NA,TRBJ1-1,NA,15,TRBV18,TGTGCCAGCTCACCACTGTCGGGGATGAACACTGAAGCTTTCTTT,CASSPLSGMNTEAFF
NA,TRBJ1-6,NA,15,TRBV5-6,TGTGCCAGCAGCTTGGCCTCCTCCGGTGGTTCACCCCTCCACTTT,CASSLASSGGSPLHF
NA,TRBJ1-5,NA,14,TRBV28,TGTGCCAGCAGTTTTGAGGATAGCAATCAGCCCCAGCATTTT,CASSFEDSNQPQHF
NA,TRBJ2-7,NA,15,TRBV15,TGTGCCACCAGCAATGGTGTGGGCCTGCCCTACGAGCAGTACTTC,CATSNGVGLPYEQYF
NA,TRBJ2-5,TRBD2,14,TRBV18,TGTGCCAGCTCACCACCGACTAGCGGGGAGACCCAGTACTTC,CASSPPTSGETQYF
NA,TRBJ2-7,NA,17,TRBV7-3,TGTGCCAGCAGCTTTTCTAGACCAAAATTCAACTCCTACGAGCAGTACTTC,CASSFSRPKFNSYEQYF
NA,TRBJ2-2,NA,16,TRBV6-4,TGTGCCAGCAGTGAAGGTGGAGGATCGAACACCGGGGAGCTGTTTTTT,CASSEGGGSNTGELFF
NA,TRBJ2-3,TRBD2,14,TRBV27,TGTGCCAGCAGACTAGCGGAGACCACAGATACGCAGTATTTT,CASRLAETTDTQYF
NA,TRBJ1-2,NA,14,TRBV5-1,TGCGCCAGCAGACCCAGACACCTTAACTATGGCTACACCTTC,CASRPRHLNYGYTF
once,TRBJ1-5,NA,14,TRBV25-1,TGTGCCAGCTCGGGGGTACTTAGCAATCAGCCCCAGCATTTT,CASSGVLSNQPQHF
NA,TRBJ2-7,TRBD2,13,TRBV30,TGTGCCTGGAGGCGGGGGAAAGCCATCGAGCAGTACTTC,CAWRRGKAIEQYF
NA,TRBJ2-3,TRBD1,14,TRBV2,TGTGCCAGCAGTGAACAGGGGGAGACAGATACGCAGTATTTT,CASSEQGETDTQYF
NA,TRBJ1-1,NA,13,TRBV28,TGTGCCAGCACCCCGACAGGAGGCACTGAAGCTTTCTTT,CASTPTGGTEAFF
NA,TRBJ2-1,TRBD2,16,TRBV9,TGTGCCAGCAGCGTAGATTGGACTAGCGGCCTCAATGAGCAGTTCTTC,CASSVDWTSGLNEQFF
NA,TRBJ1-1,TRBD1,15,TRBV10-3,TGTGCCATCAGTGAGTCGGGACAGGCCAACACTGAAGCTTTCTTT,CAISESGQANTEAFF
NA,TRBJ2-2,TRBD2,15,TRBV9,TGTGCCAGCAGCGAGGCTAGCGGGAAAAGCGGGGAGCTGTTTTTT,CASSEASGKSGELFF
NA,TRBJ2-5,TRBD1,16,TRBV28,TGTGCCAGCAGTTCGCCGGGACAGGGGTTACTACAGACCCAGTACTTC,CASSSPGQGLLQTQYF
NA,TRBJ1-4,TRBD1,14,TRBV27,TGTGCCAGCAGTAGGGGGCTCTATAATGAAAAACTGTTTTTT,CASSRGLYNEKLFF
NA,TRBJ1-1,NA,13,TRBV7-8,TGTGCCAGCAGTCATGGGAGAAACACTGAAGCTTTCTTT,CASSHGRNTEAFF
NA,TRBJ2-7,TRBD2,14,TRBV27,TGTGCCAGCAGTGTGGGACTAGCGGGCCACGAGCAGTACTTC,CASSVGLAGHEQYF
NA,TRBJ1-1,NA,11,TRBV20-1,TGCAGTGCTAGTCGTTCCACTGAAGCTTTCTTT,CSASRSTEAFF
NA,TRBJ2-7,TRBD1,14,TRBV6-5,TGTGCCAGCAGTTACAGGGACAGGGGGGGCGAGCAGTACTTC,CASSYRDRGGEQYF
NA,TRBJ2-7,NA,11,TRBV6-6,TGTGCCAGCACGGCAGGCTACGAGCAGTACTTC,CASTAGYEQYF
NA,TRBJ1-1,NA,12,TRBV7-9,TGTGCCAGCAGCTTATACTTTACTGAAGCTTTCTTT,CASSLYFTEAFF
NA,TRBJ1-6,NA,13,TRBV4-1,TGCGCCAGCAGCCAAAAAGAGGTCTCACCCCTCCACTTT,CASSQKEVSPLHF
NA,TRBJ1-4,NA,13,TRBV28,TGTGCCACCACAGAATCGATGGATGAAAAACTGTTTTTT,CATTESMDEKLFF
NA,TRBJ2-7,NA,15,TRBV28,TGTGCCAGCAGTTTAATTTCGGGGGTGAGCTACGAGCAGTACTTC,CASSLISGVSYEQYF
NA,TRBJ1-1,NA,14,TRBV27,TGTGCCAGCACTACCGGATCGGGTCGCCCTGAAGCTTTCTTT,CASTTGSGRPEAFF
once,TRBJ2-5,NA,15,TRBV10-3,TGTGCCATCAGGGGGAACAGGGAAGTACAAGAGACCCAGTACTTC,CAIRGNREVQETQYF
NA,TRBJ1-2,NA,12,TRBV29-1,TGCAGCGTTGACGTCAACCTAAAGGGCTACACCTTC,CSVDVNLKGYTF